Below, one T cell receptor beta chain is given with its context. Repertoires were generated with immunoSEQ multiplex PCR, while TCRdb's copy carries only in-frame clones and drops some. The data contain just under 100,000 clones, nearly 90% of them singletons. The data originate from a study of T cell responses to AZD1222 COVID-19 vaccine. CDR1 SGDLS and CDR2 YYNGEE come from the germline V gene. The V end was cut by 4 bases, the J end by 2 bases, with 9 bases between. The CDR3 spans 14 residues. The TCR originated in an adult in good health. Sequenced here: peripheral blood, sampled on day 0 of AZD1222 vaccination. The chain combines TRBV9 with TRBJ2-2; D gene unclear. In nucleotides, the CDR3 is TGTGCCAGCAGCCGGGCGCCAAACACCGGGGAGCTGTTTTTT. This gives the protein CASSRAPNTGELFF.